This entry is about one TCR beta chain. What it recognizes is unknown. With the read ending 3 residues before the CDR3 end, the germline J gene is used to fill in that end. Sequenced by immunoSEQ multiplex PCR; TCRdb stores in-frame clones only, minus some. There are 8,500 to 13,000 clones in the sample, none observed a single time. The junction had 8 bases not matched to a gene; V was cut back by 5 bases and J by 6 bases. The CDR3 extends over 14 amino acids. Germline-derived CDR1 and CDR2 are DFQATT and SNEGSKA (reference sequence). This sample is drawn from a study of T cell clonality in common variable immunodeficiency. Regarding the study as a whole: Shared TCRbeta clones were fewer between CVID subjects than controls. CVID subjects had higher TCRbeta clonality than healthy controls, most marked in about a third. Fewer deletions and N-nucleotide insertions were reportedly seen in common variable immunodeficiency TCR beta sequences.

Patients had low serum IgG, IgA and/or IgM and specific antibody deficiency. Heparinized whole blood, roughly 5 to 8 ml, came from each donor. The sample taken for sequencing was peripheral blood mononuclear cells. This TCR derives from a human donor with common variable immunodeficiency. The chain links TRBV20-1 to TRBJ2-5, with 11 bases aligning to TRBD1. This CDR3 is CSAYWTGGVKTQYF. The covered CDR3 bases are TGCAGTGCTTACTGGACAGGGGGCGTAAAGACC.